This T cell receptor (beta chain) originates from a study of OX40 agonist ivuxolimab in advanced cancers. Clones were read by immunoSEQ multiplex PCR, and TCRdb kept only the in-frame ones, dropping some. The top ten clones hold 6% to 7.5% of a sample with tens of thousands of clones, around 90% of them seen once. The CDR3 totals 18 residues. V shed 4 bases, J shed 0 bases, and the junction held 11 bases outside the gene matches. Per germline, CDR1 SGHRS and CDR2 YFSETQ. The TCR comes from an adult with an advanced solid tumor such as melanoma, head and neck, liver or kidney cancer. J is TRBJ1-3 and V is TRBV5-1; 9 bases are shared with TRBD1. Material: CD4+ or CD8+ T cells sorted from blood, obtained in a trial of the OX40 agonist ivuxolimab. CDR3 in DNA: TGCGCCAGCAGCATCCGGGACAGGGCTTACCACTCTGGAAACACCATATATTTT. Translating gives CASSIRDRAYHSGNTIYF.